A single sample gave rise to the 9 T cell receptor beta chains below, sequenced in a study of cytomegalovirus exposure and HLA in healthy donors. A multiplex PCR was run with 60 Vbeta primers and 13 Jbeta primers. Data came from immunoSEQ multiplex PCR; TCRdb stores just in-frame clones and leaves some out. The sample includes more than 150,000 clones, more than 65% seen only once; the top ten take over 3.5%. The source material was PBMCs. The source of these receptors is a man between 45 and 60 years old in good health and CMV-seronegative.

This clone came up once. The chain has TRBV11-3 and TRBJ2-7; tentatively, D is TRBD1 (6 bases). CDR1 and CDR2 from the germline V gene are SGHNT and YENEEA. The V end lost 5 bases, the J end lost 5 bases, and 16 bases lay between the germline ends. The CDR3 totals 14 residues. CDR3 region: CASSHRAGVNEQYF. The CDR3 nucleotides read TGTGCCAGCAGCCACCGGGCAGGGGTAAACGAGCAGTACTTC.

This clone was counted once. This chain links TRBV6-5 with TRBJ1-6, with D perhaps TRBD1 (6 bases). Germline V CDR1 and CDR2: MNHEY, SVGAGI. V shed 4 bases and J shed 6 bases, with 13 bases lying between them. CDR3 size: 15 residues. CDR3 coding DNA: TGTGCCAGCAGTTTCCGGGACATTCTTAATTCACCCCTCCACTTT. Translated, it gives CASSFRDILNSPLHF.

As to this clone: A junction boundary mismatches the germline segment, possibly from a read error. This CDR3 is also generated by other DNA sequences in the sample. This chain uses TRBV5-1 with TRBJ2-5, with D perhaps TRBD2 (6 bases). This CDR3 is built from 16 residues. Germline V CDR1 and CDR2: SGHRS, YFSETQ. The CDR3 DNA reads as TGTGCCAGCAGCTTGAGGGAGGCTAAGCCCGAAGAGACCCAGTACTTC. Translating gives CASSLREAKPEETQYF. Full variable domain (rest looked up from reference TRBV5-1 and TRBJ2-5): KAGVTQTPRYLIKTRGQQVTLSCSPISGHRSVSWYQQTPGQGLQFLFEYFSETQRNKGNFPGRFSGRQFSNSRSEMNVSTLELGDSALYLCASSLREAKPEETQYFGPGTRLLVL.

The chain couples TRBV4-3 to TRBJ1-5, with D perhaps TRBD1 (5 bases). The CDR3 runs to 15 residues. Per germline, CDR1 LGHNA and CDR2 YSLEER. V was trimmed by 0 bases and J by 4 bases, leaving 10 bases between them. The CDR3 nucleotides are TGCGCCAGCAGCCAAGATTGGCGGGGGAATCAGCCCCAGCATTTT. This encodes CASSQDWRGNQPQHF.

Remarks on this clone: The sample contains more than one DNA sequence encoding this CDR3. The chain links TRBV5-1 to TRBJ2-2; no firm D call. Germline assignment: CDR1 SGHRS and CDR2 YFSETQ. CDR3 length equals 14 residues. V lost 4 bases, J lost 8 bases, and 15 bases lay in between. CDR3 nucleotide sequence: TGCGCCAGCAGCCTGCCGGAGTTGGTGGGGGAGCTGTTTTTT. The encoded protein is CASSLPELVGELFF.

The V gene is TRBV30, the J gene TRBJ2-1; 11 bases map to TRBD2. The CDR3 has 17 residues. Unmatched junction bases numbered 13, after V lost 2 bases and J lost 7 bases. CDR1 GTSNPN and CDR2 SVGIG come from the germline V gene (reference sequence). The CDR3 sequence is CAWSYPPRLAGRNEQFF. In DNA, the CDR3 is TGTGCCTGGAGTTACCCTCCCCGACTAGCGGGGAGGAATGAGCAGTTCTTC.

Only one count was recorded for this clone. This specimen includes other DNA sequences encoding the same CDR3. This chain joins TRBV18 and TRBJ2-7, with D possibly being TRBD2 (5 bases). CDR1 is KGHSH, CDR2 LQKENI, per germline. The CDR3 runs to 13 residues. The germline V and J ends were trimmed by 6 bases and 4 bases, with 13 bases remaining between them. The CDR3: CASSPGWEYEQYF. Here the CDR3 DNA reads TGTGCCAGCTCGCCGGGGTGGGAATACGAGCAGTACTTC.

The chain uses TRBV7-2 and TRBJ2-1; D gene uncertain. The V and J ends lost 1 base and 0 bases respectively, with 7 bases between them. Germline CDR1 is SGHTA and CDR2 is FQGNSA. The CDR3 runs 15 residues. CDR3 coding DNA: TGTGCCAGCAGCTTAGTGTCGTTCTCCTACAATGAGCAGTTCTTC. Its translation: CASSLVSFSYNEQFF.

This chain connects TRBV5-1 to TRBJ2-1; tentative D call: TRBD2 (6 bases). CDR1 and CDR2 (germline): SGHRS, YFSETQ. V was trimmed by 0 bases and J by 8 bases, leaving 15 bases between them. CDR3 length: 15 amino acids. CDR3 loop: CASSLALGGRDEQFF. In nucleotides, the CDR3 is TGCGCCAGCAGCTTGGCTTTGGGGGGTCGCGATGAGCAGTTCTTC.